The sample holds a few counts of the clone carrying this T cell receptor beta chain. Its antigen is undetermined. TCRdb reprocessed the reads with MiXCR, giving one entry per CDR3 protein. The table has hundreds of thousands of distinct CDR3 sequences, about 31% seen once; the top ten hold 9.5% to 15%. These data come from a study of T cell repertoires in cytomegalovirus infection. The CDR3 loop spans 19 amino acids. Unmatched junction bases numbered 23, after V lost 7 bases and J lost 5 bases. The sequence was collected from a human donor in good health (CMV status not recorded). Some clones in this sample may be carry-over from other donors' samples. Sequences were derived from cultured CD8+ T cells from PBMCs, sampled from culture after CMV antigen stimulation. This chain connects TRBV12-3 or TRBV12-4 to TRBJ2-5; 9 positions agree with TRBD1. CDR3 region: CASTKVGSGTGIFGETQYF. The CDR3, as DNA: TGTGCCAGCACCAAAGTGGGGTCAGGGACAGGGATATTCGGGGAGACCCAGTACTTC.